Each of the 12 T cell receptor beta chains below was sequenced from the same sample in a study of cytomegalovirus exposure and HLA in healthy donors. The PCR ran on 60 Vbeta and 13 Jbeta primers. The data were produced by immunoSEQ multiplex PCR, yet TCRdb's version contains in-frame clones alone and is incomplete. This table has roughly 130,000 clones, around 80% appearing once. The sample taken for sequencing was PBMCs. The receptors were sampled from a man aged 35-49 years in good health and CMV-seronegative.

A few counts support this clone. The CDR3 sequence is CAIRPGTENSPLHF. CDR3 DNA sequence: TGTGCCATCAGGCCGGGGACAGAGAATTCACCCCTCCACTTT. The V and J genes are TRBV10-3 and TRBJ1-6, with TRBD1 matching 7 bases. The CDR3 is 14 amino acids. V lost 6 bases to trimming and J lost 7 bases; unmatched junction nucleotides: 6. Germline V lookup: CDR1 ENHRY, CDR2 SYGVKD.

This clone was seen just once. V usage is TRBV28 and J usage is TRBJ2-1; D ambiguous. Germline CDR1 is MDHEN and CDR2 is SYDVKM. Deletions cut 7 bases from V and 6 bases from J, with 13 bases between. CDR3 length equals 13 residues. The CDR3 protein is CASKNSRGNEQFF. Written as DNA, the CDR3 is TGTGCCAGCAAAAATTCTCGAGGCAATGAGCAGTTCTTC.

J is TRBJ1-4 and V is TRBV6-1; 7 bases agree with TRBD1. With 6 bases clipped from V and 7 bases from J, the junction kept 11 bases outside the gene matches. The germline V gene encodes CDR1 MNHNS and CDR2 SASEGT. The CDR3 extends over 15 amino acids. The CDR3: CASSKRGGSVEKLFF. The CDR3 nucleotides are TGTGCCAGCAGCAAAAGAGGGGGCTCTGTTGAAAAACTGTTTTTT.

This sequence joins TRBV2 and TRBJ2-5; D is possibly TRBD1 (6 bases). Trimming stripped 5 bases from V and 3 bases from J, with 16 bases between. Germline CDR1 and CDR2: SNHLY and FYNNEI. This CDR3 region has 15 residues. This CDR3 is CASSPGTPRKETQYF. Written as DNA, the CDR3 is TGTGCCAGCAGTCCCGGGACACCGAGGAAAGAGACCCAGTACTTC.

This clone was counted once. The V gene is TRBV27, the J gene TRBJ1-6; D call uncertain. The CDR3 is made up of 12 amino acids. Germline-derived CDR1 and CDR2 are MNHEY and SMNVEV (reference sequence). V lost 5 bases, J lost 10 bases, and 9 bases lay in between. This chain's CDR3 is CASSPSLSPLHF. The CDR3 nucleotides read TGTGCCAGCAGTCCTAGCCTCTCACCCCTCCACTTT.

The J gene is TRBJ2-1, the V gene TRBV5-6; 7 bases are shared with TRBD2. This CDR3 spans 17 amino acids. In germline, CDR1 is SGHDT, CDR2 YYEEEE. V trimming: 1 base; J trimming: 4 bases; junction bases outside the gene matches: 11. CDR3 sequence (DNA): TGTGCCAGCAGCTTGCCTAGCGGAGATCTGAATTACAATGAGCAGTTCTTC. Translating it yields CASSLPSGDLNYNEQFF. The full variable domain, its missing parts supplied by reference TRBV5-6 and TRBJ2-1, is DAGVTQSPTHLIKTRGQQVTLRCSPKSGHDTVSWYQQALGQGPQFIFQYYEEEERQRGNFPDRFSGHQFPNYSSELNVNALLLGDSALYLCASSLPSGDLNYNEQFFGPGTRLTVL.

The rearrangement joins TRBV6-5 to TRBJ1-1; possible D gene TRBD1, 5 bases. Per germline, CDR1 MNHEY and CDR2 SVGAGI. The V end was cut by 9 bases, the J end by 0 bases, with 11 bases between. The CDR3 runs 13 residues. The CDR3 nucleotides read TGTGCCAGTGAGGACATTATGAACACTGAAGCTTTCTTT. The encoded protein is CASEDIMNTEAFF.

This clone was picked up a small number of times. This sequence joins TRBV27 and TRBJ2-7; TRBD1 might be the D (5 bases). CDR1 is MNHEY and CDR2 is SMNVEV in the germline V gene (reference sequence). Trimming removed 3 bases from V and 0 bases from J, with 12 bases in between. The length of the CDR3 is 15 residues. In nucleotides, the CDR3 is TGTGCCAGCAGTTTTCTAGACAGCCCCTCCTACGAGCAGTACTTC. Translated: CASSFLDSPSYEQYF.

The CDR3 region has the DNA TGTGCCAGCTCACCATGGTCTATCGCGGCAAACCCGCAAGAGACCCAGTACTTC. Its translation is CASSPWSIAANPQETQYF. This sequence joins TRBV18 and TRBJ2-5; D not certain. The CDR3 is 18 residues long. The V end was cut by 2 bases, the J end by 2 bases, with 21 bases between. Germline loops: CDR1 KGHSH, CDR2 LQKENI.

This clone was picked up a small number of times. The chain carries TRBV5-4 and TRBJ2-7; D is possibly TRBD1 (7 bases). CDR3 size: 13 residues. CDR1 is SGHNT and CDR2 is YYREEE in the germline V gene (reference sequence). Trimming pared 1 base from V and 5 bases from J, leaving 10 bases between. CDR3 nucleotide sequence: TGTGCCAGCAGCTTGCAGGGGGGTAACGAGCAGTACTTC. As protein: CASSLQGGNEQYF.

This chain connects TRBV14 to TRBJ2-7, with 8 nucleotides matching TRBD1. Trimming at V came to 3 bases and at J to 1 base, leaving 8 bases not matched to a gene. This CDR3 has 16 amino acids. CDR1 is SGHDN and CDR2 is FVKESK in the germline V gene. The CDR3 protein is CASSQIGTGKSYEQYF. The CDR3 DNA is TGTGCCAGCAGCCAGATAGGGACAGGTAAATCCTACGAGCAGTACTTC. The variable domain in full, completed from reference TRBV14 and TRBJ2-7, reads EAGVTQFPSHSVIEKGQTVTLRCDPISGHDNLYWYRRVMGKEIKFLLHFVKESKQDESGMPNNRFLAERTGGTYSTLKVQPAELEDSGVYFCASSQIGTGKSYEQYFGPGTRLTVT.

CDR3 protein: CATSPGLGVYEQYF. The CDR3 DNA follows: TGTGCCACCAGTCCTGGACTAGGAGTCTACGAGCAGTACTTC. The chain couples TRBV15 to TRBJ2-7; TRBD2 aligns across 7 bases. Germline-derived CDR1 and CDR2 are LNHNV and YYDKDF (reference sequence). The V and J ends lost 6 bases and 3 bases, in that order; junction bases with no gene match: 8. The CDR3 extends over 14 amino acids.